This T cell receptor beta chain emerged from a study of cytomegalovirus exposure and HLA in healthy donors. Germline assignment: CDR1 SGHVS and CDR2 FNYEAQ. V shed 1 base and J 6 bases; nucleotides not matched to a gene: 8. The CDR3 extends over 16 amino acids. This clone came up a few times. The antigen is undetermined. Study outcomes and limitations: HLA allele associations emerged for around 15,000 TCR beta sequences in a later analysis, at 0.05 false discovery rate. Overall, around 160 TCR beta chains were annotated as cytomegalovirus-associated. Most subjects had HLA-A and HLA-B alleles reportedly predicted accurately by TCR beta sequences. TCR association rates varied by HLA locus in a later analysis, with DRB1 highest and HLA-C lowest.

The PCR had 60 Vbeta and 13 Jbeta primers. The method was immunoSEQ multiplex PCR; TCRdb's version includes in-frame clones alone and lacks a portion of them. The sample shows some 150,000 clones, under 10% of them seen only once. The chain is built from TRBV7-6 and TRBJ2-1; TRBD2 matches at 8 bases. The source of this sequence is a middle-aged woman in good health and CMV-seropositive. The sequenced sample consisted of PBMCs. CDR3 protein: CASSLESAGGVNEQFF. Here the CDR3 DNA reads TGTGCCAGCAGCTTAGAAAGCGCGGGGGGTGTCAATGAGCAGTTCTTC.